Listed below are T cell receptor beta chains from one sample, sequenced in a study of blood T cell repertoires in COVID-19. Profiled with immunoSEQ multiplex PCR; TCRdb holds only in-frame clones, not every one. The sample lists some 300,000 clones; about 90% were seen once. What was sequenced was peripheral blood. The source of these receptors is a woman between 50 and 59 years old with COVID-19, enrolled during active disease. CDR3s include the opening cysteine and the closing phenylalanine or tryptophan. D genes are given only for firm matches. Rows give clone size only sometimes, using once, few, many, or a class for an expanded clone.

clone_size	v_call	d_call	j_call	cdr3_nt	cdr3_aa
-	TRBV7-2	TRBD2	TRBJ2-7	TGTGCCAGCAGCTTACGGGGGGACTACGAGCAGTACTTC	CASSLRGDYEQYF
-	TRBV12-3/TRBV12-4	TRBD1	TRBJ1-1	TGTGCCAGCAGCTTCTTAGGGGGCGGGGAAGCTTTCTTT	CASSFLGGGEAFF
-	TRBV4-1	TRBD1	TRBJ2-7	TGCGCCAGCAGCGGACGGGACAGGGGGCAGTACGAGCAGTACTTC	CASSGRDRGQYEQYF
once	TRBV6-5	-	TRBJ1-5	TGTGCCAGCAGACGGACTGTGGAAGGGCCCCAGCATTTT	CASRRTVEGPQHF
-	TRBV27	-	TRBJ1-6	TGTGCCAGCAGATTAGGAGGGAGTGATTCACCCCTCCACTTT	CASRLGGSDSPLHF
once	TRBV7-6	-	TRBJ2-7	TGTGCCAGCAGCGGTGACAGAAGAAGCTCCTACGAGCAGTACTTC	CASSGDRRSSYEQYF
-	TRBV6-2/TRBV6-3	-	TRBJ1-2	TGTGCCAGCAGTTCGACTGAACATGGCTACACCTTC	CASSSTEHGYTF
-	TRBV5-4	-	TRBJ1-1	TGTGCCAGCAGCTTTGGCGGGGGCACGGGCACTGAAGCTTTCTTT	CASSFGGGTGTEAFF
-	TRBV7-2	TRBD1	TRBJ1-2	TGTGCCAGCAGCGGAGGGACAGGGTTTGGCTATGGCTACACCTTC	CASSGGTGFGYGYTF
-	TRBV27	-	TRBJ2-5	TGTGCCAGCAGTTTACTAGCCGCTCAAGAGACCCAGTACTTC	CASSLLAAQETQYF
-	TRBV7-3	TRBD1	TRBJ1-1	TGTGCCAGCAGTCACGACAGGGCCACTGAAGCTTTCTTT	CASSHDRATEAFF
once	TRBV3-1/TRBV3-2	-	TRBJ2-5	TGTGCCAGCAGCCAAGATAGTCTGATCCAAGAGACCCAGTACTTC	CASSQDSLIQETQYF
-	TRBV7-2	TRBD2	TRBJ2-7	TGTGCCAGCAGCTTCGGACTAGCGGCCTACGAGCAGTACTTC	CASSFGLAAYEQYF
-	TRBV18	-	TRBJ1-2	TGTGCCAGCTCACCACTGGAGACAGATCTTAACTATGGCTACACCTTC	CASSPLETDLNYGYTF
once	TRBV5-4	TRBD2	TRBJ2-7	TGTGCCAGCGGAAGGGATAGCGGGAGGGGCTCCTACGAGCAGTACTTC	CASGRDSGRGSYEQYF
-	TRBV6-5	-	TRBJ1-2	TGTGCCAGCTCACGGGGTGGGTATGGCTACACCTTC	CASSRGGYGYTF
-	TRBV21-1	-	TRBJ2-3	TGTGCGGGAGGCGGGACTAGCGGGAGGTGGGGCACAGATACGCAGTATTTT	CAGGGTSGRWGTDTQYF
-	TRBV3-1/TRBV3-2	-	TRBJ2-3	TGTGCCAGCAGCCCCGGGGATACGCAGTATTTT	CASSPGDTQYF
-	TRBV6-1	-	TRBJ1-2	TGTGCCAGCAGTGACCGCCCGACAGGATTGGGTGGCTACACCTTC	CASSDRPTGLGGYTF
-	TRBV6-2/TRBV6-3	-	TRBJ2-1	TGTGCCAGCAGTTCTAGGCGGGCCGAGTACAATGAGCAGTTCTTC	CASSSRRAEYNEQFF
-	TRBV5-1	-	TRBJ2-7	TGCGCCAGCAGCTTGGTAACAGGCCACCTTCCGGGCGAGCAGTACTTC	CASSLVTGHLPGEQYF
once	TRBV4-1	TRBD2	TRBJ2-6	TGCGCCAGCAGCCAAGTGGCCCTAGCGGGAGCTGGGGCCAACGTCCTGACTTTC	CASSQVALAGAGANVLTF
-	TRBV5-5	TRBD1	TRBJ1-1	TGTGCCAGCAGCCCAACGGGGGACAGAAACACTGAAGCTTTCTTT	CASSPTGDRNTEAFF
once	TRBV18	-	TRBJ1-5	TGTGCCAGCTCAATCGACAGTTTTAGCAATCAGCCCCAGCATTTT	CASSIDSFSNQPQHF
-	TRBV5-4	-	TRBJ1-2	TGTGCCAGCAGTTCGGGGTTGGATTTAGCTAACTATGGCTACACCTTC	CASSSGLDLANYGYTF
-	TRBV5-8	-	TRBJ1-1	TGTGCCAGCAGCTTGGTGTACTACGGGGTTTGGGCTTTCTTT	CASSLVYYGVWAFF
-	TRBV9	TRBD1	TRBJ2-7	TGTGCCAGCAGCGTAACAGGGGGAGCCTACGAGCAGTACTTC	CASSVTGGAYEQYF
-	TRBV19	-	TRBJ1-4	TGTGCCAGTAGTCCGGGGGTATGGGGTGGTGAAAAACTGTTTTTT	CASSPGVWGGEKLFF
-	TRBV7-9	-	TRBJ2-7	TGTGCCAGCAGCTCCGTTCGGGGTTCCTCCTACGAGCAGTACTTC	CASSSVRGSSYEQYF
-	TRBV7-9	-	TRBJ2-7	TGTGCCAGCAGCTCCGGGACTTCTTCCTACGAGCAGTACTTC	CASSSGTSSYEQYF
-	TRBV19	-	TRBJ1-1	TGTGCCAGTAAAGACACCAACACTGAAGCTTTCTTT	CASKDTNTEAFF
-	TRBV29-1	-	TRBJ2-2	TGCAGCGTTGGGGAACAGGGGAACACCGGGGAGCTGTTTTTT	CSVGEQGNTGELFF
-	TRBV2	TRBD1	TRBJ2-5	TGTGCCAGCAGTGACGGACAGGGGGCCTTGATTGGGACCCAGTACTTC	CASSDGQGALIGTQYF
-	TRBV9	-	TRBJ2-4	TGTGCCAGCAGCCCAGACGGACTAGCCAAAAACATTCAGTACTTC	CASSPDGLAKNIQYF
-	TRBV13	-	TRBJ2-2	TGTGCCAGCAGCTTAGAATACAGGAACACCGGGGAGCTGTTTTTT	CASSLEYRNTGELFF
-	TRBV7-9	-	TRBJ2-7	TGTGCCAGCAGCCGCTGGGCCGTCGGCAGGGACGAGCAGTACTTC	CASSRWAVGRDEQYF
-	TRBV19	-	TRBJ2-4	TGTGCCAGTAGTAAACCGGGGACTCAGATAGCCAAAAACATTCAGTACTTC	CASSKPGTQIAKNIQYF
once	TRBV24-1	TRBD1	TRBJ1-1	TGTGCCACCAGCCGACAGGGCAACACTGAAGCTTTCTTT	CATSRQGNTEAFF
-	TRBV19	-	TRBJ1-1	TGTGCCAGTAGTCCTGGGACTTCCTACACTGAAGCTTTCTTT	CASSPGTSYTEAFF